Each of the 13 T cell receptor beta chains below was sequenced from the same sample in a study of blood T cell repertoires in COVID-19. Profiling relied on immunoSEQ multiplex PCR, and the TCRdb table lists in-frame clones only, not all of them. The sample shows approximately 140,000 clones, approximately 84% of them seen only once. Sequencing input: peripheral blood. These receptors were collected from a man between 65 and 85 years old with acute or convalescent COVID-19.

This rearrangement joins TRBV24-1 to TRBJ2-2; TRBD2 matches 16 bases. The CDR3 totals 17 residues. Trimming at V came to 3 bases and at J to 8 bases, leaving 5 bases not matched to a gene. Germline CDR1 and CDR2: KGHDR and SFDVKD. The CDR3 DNA sequence: TGTGCCACCAGTGATGTGGGACTAGCGGGAGGGCCGGGGGAGCTGTTTTTT. Translating gives CATSDVGLAGGPGELFF.

The rearrangement links TRBV9 to TRBJ1-5; 8 positions match TRBD1. Losses at the gene ends were 3 bases for V and 3 bases for J; bases not matched to a gene: 5. The germline CDR1 and CDR2 sequences are SGDLS and YYNGEE. This CDR3 comprises 15 residues. The CDR3 reads CASSAGTGDNQPQHF. The DNA for the CDR3 is TGTGCCAGCAGCGCCGGGACAGGAGACAATCAGCCCCAGCATTTT.

This chain joins TRBV5-8 and TRBJ2-5; 10 positions match TRBD1. Germline values: CDR1 SGHTS, CDR2 YDEGEE. The CDR3 is 14 amino acids. V dropped 3 bases and J dropped 4; count of bases not matched to a gene: 3. CDR3 region: CASSYWTGGETQYF. For the CDR3, the DNA is TGTGCCAGCAGCTATTGGACAGGGGGAGAGACCCAGTACTTC.

This clone was counted ten times or more. The genes are TRBV4-1 and TRBJ2-1, with 8 bases aligning to TRBD2. The junction had 5 bases not matched to a gene; V was cut back by 9 bases and J by 10 bases. CDR1 is MGHRA, CDR2 YSYEKL, per germline. The CDR3 is 11 amino acids. CDR3 residues: CASTRGGEQFF. CDR3 coding DNA: TGCGCCAGTACCCGGGGGGGAGAGCAGTTCTTC.

The V call is TRBV3-1 (or the pseudogene TRBV3-2), the J call TRBJ1-4; 9 bases fit TRBD1. This CDR3 region has 18 residues. Trimming took 2 bases from V and 10 from J; bases not matched to a gene: 17. In germline, CDR1 is LGHDT, CDR2 YNNKEL (reference sequence). The CDR3 nucleotides are TGTGCCAGCAGCCAATATTCGGGGACCGGGACAGGGCAGGGAAAACTGTTTTTT. Amino acid sequence: CASSQYSGTGTGQGKLFF.

The chain employs TRBV6-5 and TRBJ2-1, with 7 bases lining up with TRBD1. The CDR3 extends over 13 amino acids. CDR1 MNHEY and CDR2 SVGAGI come from the germline V gene. Germline trimming cut 5 bases from V and 9 bases from J; bases unmatched to any gene: 7. CDR3 amino acids: CASSPTGVAEQFF. In DNA form, the CDR3 reads TGTGCCAGCAGTCCCACAGGGGTGGCTGAGCAGTTCTTC.

V usage is TRBV28 and J usage is TRBJ1-5; D may be TRBD1 (6 bases). With 6 bases removed from V and 1 base from J, the gap between germline ends came to 19 bases. Germline V gene lookup returns CDR1 MDHEN and CDR2 SYDVKM. The CDR3 spans 17 residues. The CDR3 nucleotides read TGTGCCAGCAGATCCCCCGGGACACTAAGGAGCAATCAGCCCCAGCATTTT. It encodes CASRSPGTLRSNQPQHF.

This chain links TRBV18 with TRBJ2-7; D is possibly TRBD2 (7 bases). This CDR3 has 15 amino acids. With 2 bases removed from V and 7 bases from J, the gap between germline ends came to 18 bases. Germline CDR1 KGHSH, CDR2 LQKENI. The CDR3 DNA sequence: TGTGCCAGCTCACCAGGCGCGGGGGCGCGGTGGGAGCAGTACTTC. Protein product: CASSPGAGARWEQYF.

The chain couples TRBV5-4 to TRBJ2-7; 9 nucleotides match TRBD1. Germline CDR1 and CDR2: SGHNT and YYREEE (reference sequence). V lost 4 bases, J lost 2 bases, and 7 bases stayed unmatched. This CDR3 has 15 residues. CDR3 DNA sequence: TGTGCCAGCAGCCCAGGACAGGGGAAAACCTACGAGCAGTACTTC. Its protein product is CASSPGQGKTYEQYF.

J is TRBJ2-1 and V is TRBV2, with D perhaps TRBD1 (7 bases). Trimming took 8 bases from V and 4 from J, leaving 15 bases between them. This CDR3 has 14 amino acids. The V gene's germline CDR1 is SNHLY and CDR2 FYNNEI. CDR3 protein: CASAGQLSYNEQFF. DNA of the CDR3: TGTGCCAGCGCGGGACAGCTAAGTTACAATGAGCAGTTCTTC.

The rearrangement joins TRBV27 to TRBJ1-2; 7 bases align to TRBD1. The germline V gene encodes CDR1 MNHEY and CDR2 SMNVEV (reference sequence). J gave up 4 bases and V 0 bases, and 8 bases lay outside the gene matches. This CDR3 is built from 16 residues. CDR3 in DNA: TGTGCCAGCAGTTTATCGGCTGAGGGGGCGGCCTATGGCTACACCTTC. Translating gives CASSLSAEGAAYGYTF.

The chain is built from TRBV15 and TRBJ2-7; 11 bases are a match to TRBD2. The trim removed 1 base at V and 0 bases at J, leaving 2 bases unmatched. CDR1 is LNHNV, CDR2 YYDKDF, per germline (reference sequence). The CDR3 sequence is 16 residues long. Written as DNA, the CDR3 is TGTGCCACCAGCAGAGGGGGGACTAGCGGCTCCTACGAGCAGTACTTC. This encodes CATSRGGTSGSYEQYF.

J is TRBJ1-2 and V is TRBV19; D perhaps matches TRBD1 (5 bases). The CDR3 extends over 16 amino acids. V dropped 2 bases and J dropped 2 bases, with 15 bases sitting between them. CDR1 LNHDA and CDR2 SQIVND come from the germline V gene (reference sequence). The CDR3 here is CASSIKPLAGNYGYTF. DNA for the CDR3: TGTGCCAGTAGTATAAAACCCCTTGCAGGGAACTATGGCTACACCTTC.